Listed here are 12 T cell receptor beta chains from one sample, sequenced in a study of T cells in Graves' hyperthyroidism and ophthalmopathy. Amplification of TCR beta CDR3 regions used RNA as the template. TCR CDR3 regions were first amplified by RT-PCR with HTBI primers. TCRdb recomputed calls from the multiplex PCR reads with MiXCR, one row per CDR3 protein. Here the sample spans 200,000 to 300,000 distinct CDR3 sequences, approximately 23% being singletons. Source material: blood. The origin of the receptors is a woman between 40 and 55 years old with Graves' ophthalmopathy.

In its sample, this clonotype was seen a few times. V gene TRBV6-1 combines with J gene TRBJ2-7; D remains ambiguous. Germline V lookup: CDR1 MNHNS, CDR2 SASEGT. The CDR3 contains 12 residues. Trimming shortened V by 11 bases and J by 2 bases, and 13 bases separated the two germline ends. The CDR3 loop reads CASRSWAYEQYF. Here the CDR3 DNA reads TGTGCCTCCCGGTCGTGGGCCTACGAGCAGTACTTC.

The chain joins TRBV6-1 to TRBJ1-5, with D maybe TRBD1 (6 bases). CDR1 MNHNS and CDR2 SASEGT come from the germline V gene. The V and J ends lost 0 bases and 5 bases respectively, with 11 bases between them. The CDR3 is 15 amino acids. The CDR3: CASSEAPQGDQPQHF. The CDR3 nucleotides read TGTGCCAGCAGTGAAGCGCCACAGGGCGATCAGCCCCAGCATTTT.

There are many counts of this clonotype. This chain links TRBV20-1 with TRBJ2-7; a possible D gene is TRBD1 (6 bases). This CDR3 has 14 amino acids. V was clipped by 2 bases and J by 2 bases, with 13 bases between them. Germline CDR1 and CDR2: DFQATT and SNEGSKA (reference sequence). CDR3: CSARKTGTTYEQYF. The CDR3 coding sequence is TGCAGTGCTAGAAAAACCGGGACAACCTACGAGCAGTACTTC.

The CDR3: CASSLSRTMNTEAFF. CDR3 bases: TGTGCCAGCAGTTTAAGCCGGACAATGAACACTGAAGCTTTCTTT. This chain uses TRBV27 with TRBJ1-1, with D perhaps matching TRBD1 (5 bases). Per germline, CDR1 MNHEY and CDR2 SMNVEV (reference sequence). Trimming shortened V by 2 bases and J by 0 bases, and 10 bases separated the two germline ends. The CDR3 covers 15 residues.

This clonotype was seen ten or more times. CDR3 region: CASSQESLAGGPYEQYF. CDR3 nucleotides: TGTGCCAGCAGCCAAGAGTCGCTAGCGGGAGGGCCCTACGAGCAGTACTTC. The chain recombines TRBV4-2 with TRBJ2-7; 12 nucleotides match TRBD2. This CDR3 region has 17 residues. Losses at the gene ends were 0 bases for V and 2 bases for J; bases not matched to a gene: 5. In germline, CDR1 is LGHNA, CDR2 YNFKEQ.

This chain uses TRBV6-2 or TRBV6-3 with TRBJ1-5; no clear D gene. V was cut by 2 bases and J by 6 bases, with 8 bases left in between. The CDR3 covers 13 residues. Germline V CDR1 and CDR2: MNHEY, SVGEGT. CDR3 nucleotides: TGTGCCAGCAGTTACGTGGGAGTTCAGCCCCAGCATTTT. Translating it yields CASSYVGVQPQHF.

This clonotype was picked up many times. This chain links TRBV3-1 with TRBJ1-5, with a tentative D call TRBD1 (5 bases). The V end lost 1 base, the J end lost 2 bases, and 9 bases lay between the germline ends. Germline CDR1 is LGHDT and CDR2 is YNNKEL (reference sequence). The CDR3 covers 15 residues. The CDR3 is CASSQGGGGNQPQHF. CDR3 nucleotide sequence: TGTGCCAGCAGCCAAGGGGGGGGTGGCAATCAGCCCCAGCATTTT.

In this sample, this clonotype turned up once. This chain uses TRBV6-2 or TRBV6-3 with TRBJ1-1; 9 nucleotides match TRBD1. V gave up 8 bases and J gave up 4 bases; unmatched junction bases: 17. The CDR3 is made up of 17 amino acids. Looked up from germline, CDR1 is MNHEY and CDR2 is SVGEGT. The CDR3 sequence: CASVTTTGGGRTTEAFF. The CDR3 bases are TGTGCCAGCGTTACGACAACAGGGGGCGGCCGTACCACTGAAGCTTTCTTT.

This clonotype has ten or more counts. The chain has TRBV7-8 and TRBJ1-5; D is unclear. The CDR3 is made up of 14 amino acids. Trimming cost V 1 base and J 1 base, with 5 bases left between them. The germline V gene encodes CDR1 SGHVS and CDR2 FQNEAQ. CDR3 sequence: CASSLGESNQPQHF. DNA of the CDR3: TGTGCCAGCAGCTTAGGAGAAAGCAATCAGCCCCAGCATTTT.

This clonotype was recorded at least ten times. V usage is TRBV28 and J usage is TRBJ2-7; the match to TRBD1 covers 8 bases. Germline V gives CDR1 MDHEN, CDR2 SYDVKM. After removal of 6 bases from V and 1 base from J, the junction contained 8 bases not matched to a gene. The CDR3 length is 15 residues. DNA for the CDR3: TGTGCCAGCAGAGCCACCGGGACAGGTTCCTACGAGCAGTACTTC. This sequence encodes CASRATGTGSYEQYF.

This clonotype has at least ten counts. The chain recombines TRBV7-6 with TRBJ2-5; 10 bases align to TRBD2. The CDR3 loop spans 16 amino acids. Trimming at V came to 5 bases and at J to 2 bases, leaving 8 bases not matched to a gene. Looked up from germline, CDR1 is SGHVS and CDR2 is FNYEAQ. In nucleotides, the CDR3 is TGTGCCAGCAGCCGCCTAATAGCGGGAGGACAAGAGACCCAGTACTTC. This codes for CASSRLIAGGQETQYF.

Many counts were recorded for this clonotype. This chain links TRBV7-9 with TRBJ1-1; 7 positions agree with TRBD1. J was trimmed by 5 bases and V by 5 bases; bases with no gene match: 11. Germline V CDR1 and CDR2: SEHNR, FQNEAQ (reference sequence). The CDR3 loop spans 15 amino acids. The CDR3 spells CASSPEQGLGTEAFF. CDR3 bases: TGTGCCAGCAGCCCAGAACAGGGGCTGGGGACTGAAGCTTTCTTT.